These 4 T cell receptor beta chains originate from one sample sequenced in a study of cytomegalovirus exposure and HLA in healthy donors. 13 Jbeta primers and 60 Vbeta primers were used for the PCR. Libraries were prepared by immunoSEQ multiplex PCR; TCRdb keeps only in-frame clonotypes and omits some of them. The data show around 140,000 clones, with just under 85% seen just once and 9.7% held by the top ten. What was sequenced was PBMCs. All receptors derive from a woman in her sixties in good health and CMV-seropositive.

The chain employs TRBV4-3 and TRBJ2-7; D remains unclear. This CDR3 is 12 amino acids long. The germline gives CDR1 LGHNA, CDR2 YSLEER. V was cut by 4 bases and J by 6 bases, with 10 bases left in between. CDR3 in amino acids: CASSPLPGEQYF. As DNA, the CDR3 is TGCGCCAGCAGCCCCCTTCCGGGCGAGCAGTACTTC.

The chain employs TRBV7-2 and TRBJ2-5; 9 bases are a match to TRBD2. The J call may be in error: the DNA end matches TRBJ2-7 better. The CDR3 spans 14 residues. The germline CDR1 and CDR2 sequences are SGHTA and FQGNSA. The CDR3 DNA follows: TGTGCCAGCAGCTTAGGACTAGCGGCCTACGAGCAGTACTTC. It is translated as CASSLGLAAYEQYF.

The chain joins TRBV2 to TRBJ2-3, with D perhaps TRBD1 (6 bases). Germline values: CDR1 SNHLY, CDR2 FYNNEI. V dropped 8 bases and J dropped 2 bases, with 23 bases sitting between them. This CDR3 has 17 residues. The CDR3 protein is CASLTTGVPWTTDTQYF. The CDR3 DNA reads as TGTGCCAGCCTCACGACAGGCGTGCCTTGGACCACAGATACGCAGTATTTT. Variable domain in full (rest from reference TRBV2 and TRBJ2-3): EPEVTQTPSHQVTQMGQEVILRCVPISNHLYFYWYRQILGQKVEFLVSFYNNEISEKSEIFDDQFSVERPDGSNFTLKIRSTKLEDSAMYFCASLTTGVPWTTDTQYFGPGTRLTVL.

This chain connects TRBV7-9 to TRBJ2-5, with 9 nucleotides matching TRBD1. The J call may be wrong; the DNA end is better matched by TRBJ2-7. The CDR3 runs 14 residues. Germline loops: CDR1 SEHNR, CDR2 FQNEAQ (reference sequence). Here the CDR3 DNA reads TGTGCCAGCAGTTCCACCGGGACAGGGTACGAGCAGTACTTC. This encodes CASSSTGTGYEQYF.